The sequence of this TCR beta chain was determined in a study of cytomegalovirus exposure and HLA in healthy donors. Study-level information: Out of 150 million to 200 million T cells, an earlier analysis found over 100 million unique TCR beta sequences in total.

The CDR3 runs 16 residues. Per germline, CDR1 SNHLY and CDR2 FYNNEI. Comment on this clone: What it binds is unknown. One junction end disagrees with the germline gene, perhaps due to a read error.

PCR was performed using 60 Vbeta and 13 Jbeta primers. Repertoires were generated with immunoSEQ multiplex PCR, while TCRdb's copy carries only in-frame clones and drops some. The profile shows 100,000 to 150,000 clones, over 75% of them singletons. Whole-study results and caveats: There were some public TCRs occurring in many donors, but most TCR sequences were rare. Clonal expansion was found to be greater in HLA-associated TCR beta chains than in equally common others in a later analysis. A later analysis reportedly found fewer N-insertions in an Asian-associated ancestry cluster than the roughly 670-donor mean.

Sequencing input: PBMCs. The chain combines TRBV2 with TRBJ2-6; TRBD1 is a possible D gene (5 bases). This sequence originates from a woman aged 18-29 years in good health and CMV-seronegative. DNA for the CDR3: TGTGCCAGCAGTGATATCGGCCGCTCTGGGGCCAACGGCCTGACTTTC. Amino acids: CASSDIGRSGANGLTF.